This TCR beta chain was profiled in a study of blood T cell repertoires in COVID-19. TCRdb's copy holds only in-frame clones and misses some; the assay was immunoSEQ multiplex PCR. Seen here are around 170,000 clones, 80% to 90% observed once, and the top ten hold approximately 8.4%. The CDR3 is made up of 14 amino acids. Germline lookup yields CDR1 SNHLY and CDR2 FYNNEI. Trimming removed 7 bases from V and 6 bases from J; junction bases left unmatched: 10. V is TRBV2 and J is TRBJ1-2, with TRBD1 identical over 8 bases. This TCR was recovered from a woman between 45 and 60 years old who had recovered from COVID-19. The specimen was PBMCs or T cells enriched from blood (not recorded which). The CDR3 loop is CASILDRGGNGYTF. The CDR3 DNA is TGTGCCAGCATTTTAGACAGGGGTGGTAATGGCTACACCTTC.